The clone carrying this T cell receptor (beta chain) was counted a few times. This entry is derived from a study of patients and donors after allogeneic stem cell transplantation. The germline CDR1 and CDR2 sequences are KGHDR and SFDVKD. With 3 bases removed from V and 1 base from J, the gap between germline ends came to 12 bases. This CDR3 region has 16 residues. One entry per CDR3 protein results from TCRdb running MiXCR on the RT-PCR reads. The profile shows about a million distinct CDR3 sequences, more than 15% of them singletons. The receptor was isolated from a human donor who was either an allogeneic HSCT recipient or a stem cell or donor lymphocyte infusion donor (not recorded which). It is not recorded whose cells these are; they may come from a transplant donor. Sequenced sample: blood, either unsorted or a sorted T cell fraction (not recorded which). The chain combines TRBV24-1 with TRBJ1-5; D perhaps matches TRBD1 (6 bases). Written as DNA, the CDR3 is TGTGCCACCAGTGATCCCAAACAGGGCAGCAATCAGCCCCAGCATTTT. It encodes CATSDPKQGSNQPQHF.